One and the same sample provided the 9 T cell receptor beta chains below, sequenced in a study of blood T cell repertoires in COVID-19. The assay was immunoSEQ multiplex PCR, and TCRdb's table has in-frame clones only and misses some. This repertoire shows 150,000 or so clones, more than 60% found once; its top ten account for approximately 1.9%. Sample: peripheral blood. The receptor set was obtained from a woman aged 70-85 years with acute or convalescent COVID-19.

The rearrangement joins TRBV7-8 to TRBJ1-6; 7 bases are a match to TRBD1. Germline V gene lookup returns CDR1 SGHVS and CDR2 FQNEAQ. The CDR3 length is 14 residues. Trimming cost V 3 bases and J 6 bases; bases outside gene matches: 2. The CDR3 protein is CASSFGQANSPLHF. In DNA form, the CDR3 reads TGTGCCAGCAGCTTCGGACAGGCTAATTCACCCCTCCACTTT.

V is TRBV30 and J is TRBJ1-1; 9 bases agree with TRBD1. Germline assignment: CDR1 GTSNPN and CDR2 SVGIG (reference sequence). This CDR3 is 16 amino acids long. J was trimmed by 6 bases and V by 7 bases; bases with no gene match: 18. The DNA for the CDR3 is TGTGCCTCGAATTACCCCGAGACAGGGGGGAAGGCTGAAGCTTTCTTT. Its protein product is CASNYPETGGKAEAFF.

The chain combines TRBV6-5 with TRBJ1-2; weak D call: TRBD1 (5 bases). The V and J ends lost 11 bases and 5 bases respectively, with 12 bases between them. CDR1 and CDR2 (germline): MNHEY, SVGAGI. CDR3 length: 11 amino acids. For the CDR3, the DNA is TGTGCCTCCCACGGGGGTTATGGCTACACCTTC. Its protein product is CASHGGYGYTF.

The chain uses TRBV27 and TRBJ2-5, with 9 bases that match TRBD1. J was trimmed by 2 bases and V by 6 bases; bases with no gene match: 7. Germline loops: CDR1 MNHEY, CDR2 SMNVEV (reference sequence). The CDR3 consists of 15 residues. The CDR3 reads CASSADRGSQETQYF. For the CDR3, the DNA is TGTGCCAGCAGCGCCGACAGGGGGTCACAAGAGACCCAGTACTTC.

The chain couples TRBV6-2 or TRBV6-3 to TRBJ2-7, with TRBD1 matching over 7 bases. Germline CDR1 MNHEY, CDR2 SVGEGT. The CDR3 has 16 amino acids. V shed 5 bases and J 2 bases; nucleotides not matched to a gene: 12. In DNA form, the CDR3 reads TGTGCCAGCAGTCGAGCCCGACAGGGAAAGCCCTACGAGCAGTACTTC. It translates to CASSRARQGKPYEQYF.

The chain has TRBV4-3 and TRBJ1-2; no firm D call. CDR1 LGHNA and CDR2 YSLEER come from the germline V gene. This CDR3 region has 14 residues. V dropped 0 bases and J dropped 8 bases, with 13 bases sitting between them. The chain's CDR3 is CASSQDLVSGGYTF. In DNA, the CDR3 is TGCGCCAGCAGCCAAGATTTGGTATCTGGCGGCTACACCTTC.

V and J are TRBV4-1 and TRBJ1-5, with no clear D. The germline V and J ends were trimmed by 4 bases and 0 bases, with 10 bases remaining between them. This CDR3 spans 15 amino acids. Germline V gene sequence: CDR1 MGHRA, CDR2 YSYEKL. CDR3 sequence (DNA): TGCGCCAGCAGCCGGAGGGTGGATAGCAATCAGCCCCAGCATTTT. Its translation is CASSRRVDSNQPQHF.

A few counts support this clone. The J gene is TRBJ1-5, the V gene TRBV6-5, with TRBD1 as a possible D gene (5 bases). CDR1 and CDR2 from the germline V gene are MNHEY and SVGAGI. Deletions cut 0 bases from V and 7 bases from J, with 10 bases between. The length of the CDR3 is 14 residues. The DNA for the CDR3 is TGTGCCAGCAGTTACTCGCGGGGGGGGCAGCCCCAGCATTTT. Translated: CASSYSRGGQPQHF.

The rearrangement joins TRBV5-1 to TRBJ1-2; D possibly corresponds to TRBD1 (6 bases). This CDR3 has 14 amino acids. Germline lookup yields CDR1 SGHRS and CDR2 YFSETQ. With 0 bases removed from V and 8 bases from J, the gap between germline ends came to 14 bases. The CDR3 DNA reads TGCGCCAGCAGCTTGGATGGCAGGGGCTGGGGCTACACCTTC. Encoded protein: CASSLDGRGWGYTF.